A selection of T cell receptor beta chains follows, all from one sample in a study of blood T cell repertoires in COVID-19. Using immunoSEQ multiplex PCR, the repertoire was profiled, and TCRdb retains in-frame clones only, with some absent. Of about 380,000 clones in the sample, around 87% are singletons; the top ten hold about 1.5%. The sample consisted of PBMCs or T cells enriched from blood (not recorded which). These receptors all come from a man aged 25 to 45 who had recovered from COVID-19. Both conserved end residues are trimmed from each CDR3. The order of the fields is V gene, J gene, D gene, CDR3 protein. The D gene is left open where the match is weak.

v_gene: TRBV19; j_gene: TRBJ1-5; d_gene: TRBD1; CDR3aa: ASRDREAPQPQH
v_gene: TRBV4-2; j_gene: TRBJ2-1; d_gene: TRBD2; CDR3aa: ASSQDPSGYNEQF
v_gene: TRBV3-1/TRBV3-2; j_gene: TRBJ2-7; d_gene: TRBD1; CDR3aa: ASSQGWDRGRPYEQY
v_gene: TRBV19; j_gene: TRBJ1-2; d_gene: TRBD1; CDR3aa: ASSMGQGHYGYT
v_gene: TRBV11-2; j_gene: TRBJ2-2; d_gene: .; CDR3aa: ASSSLSRGTTGELF
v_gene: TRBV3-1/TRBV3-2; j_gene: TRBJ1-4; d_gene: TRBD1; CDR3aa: ASSLAGTDEKLF
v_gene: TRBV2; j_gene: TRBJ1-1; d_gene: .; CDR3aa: ASSWTERASEAF
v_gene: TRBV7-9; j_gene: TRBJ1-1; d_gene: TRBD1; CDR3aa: ASSTGRPGQGETEAF
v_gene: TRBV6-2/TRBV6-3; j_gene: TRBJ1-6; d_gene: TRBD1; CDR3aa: ASSYGTEGNSPLH
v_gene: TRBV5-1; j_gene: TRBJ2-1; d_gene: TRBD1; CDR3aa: ASSWGQESSYNEQF
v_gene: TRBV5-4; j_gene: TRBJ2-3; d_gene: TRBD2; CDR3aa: ASSPTTSGRGGTQY
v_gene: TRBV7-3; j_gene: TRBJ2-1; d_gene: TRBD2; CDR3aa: ASSPRTSGGAGEQF
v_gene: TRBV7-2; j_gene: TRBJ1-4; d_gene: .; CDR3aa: ASSPGTGSRNEKLF
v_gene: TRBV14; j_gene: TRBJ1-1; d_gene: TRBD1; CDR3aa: ASSPTGSGTPTEAF
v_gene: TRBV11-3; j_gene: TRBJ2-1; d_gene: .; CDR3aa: ASSKPGNEQF
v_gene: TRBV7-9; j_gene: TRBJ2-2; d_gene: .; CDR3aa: ASSLQGSGELF
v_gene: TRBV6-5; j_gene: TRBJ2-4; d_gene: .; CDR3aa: ASSPDYRAIQY
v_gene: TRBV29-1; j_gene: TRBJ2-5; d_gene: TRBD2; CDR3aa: SVGPLAGATLYQETQY
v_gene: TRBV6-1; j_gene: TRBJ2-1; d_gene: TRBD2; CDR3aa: ASTEAGGQYNEQF
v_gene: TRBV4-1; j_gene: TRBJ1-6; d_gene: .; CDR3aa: ASSQESHSGGYNSPLH
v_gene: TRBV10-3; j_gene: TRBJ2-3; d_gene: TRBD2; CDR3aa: AISVEPGLAGTDTQY
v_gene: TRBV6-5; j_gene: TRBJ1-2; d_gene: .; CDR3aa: ASSTLGQLYRYT
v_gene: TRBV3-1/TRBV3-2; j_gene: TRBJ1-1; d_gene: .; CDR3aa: ASSHHIRGEAF
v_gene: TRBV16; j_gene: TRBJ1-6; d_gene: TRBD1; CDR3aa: ASSPRTGGDSPLH
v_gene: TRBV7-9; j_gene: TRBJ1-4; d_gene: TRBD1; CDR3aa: ASSSDRQGLGKLF
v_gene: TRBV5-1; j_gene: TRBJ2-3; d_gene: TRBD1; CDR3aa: ASSLTIGSTGGTDTQY
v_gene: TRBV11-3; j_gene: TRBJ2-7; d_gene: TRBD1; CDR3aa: ASSPYTGQGAYEQY
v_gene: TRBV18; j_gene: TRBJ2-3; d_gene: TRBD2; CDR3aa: ASSPRTSGSVTDTQY
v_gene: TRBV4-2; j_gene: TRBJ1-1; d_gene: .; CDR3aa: ASSQTLAVPGTEAF
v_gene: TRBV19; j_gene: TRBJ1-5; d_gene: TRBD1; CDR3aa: ASSIGLGQGLEQPQH
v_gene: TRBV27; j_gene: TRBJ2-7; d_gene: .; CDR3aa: ASSTAYEQY
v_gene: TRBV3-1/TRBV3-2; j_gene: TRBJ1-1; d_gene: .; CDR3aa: ASSQAGRENTEAF
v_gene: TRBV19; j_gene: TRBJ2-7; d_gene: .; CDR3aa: ASSNGQGSNEQY
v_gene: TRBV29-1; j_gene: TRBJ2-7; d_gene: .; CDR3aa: SVSGVPKEQY
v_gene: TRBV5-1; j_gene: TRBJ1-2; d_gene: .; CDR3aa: ASSLSDSDYGYT
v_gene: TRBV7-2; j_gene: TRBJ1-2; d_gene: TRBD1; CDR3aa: ASSSGTVTYGYT
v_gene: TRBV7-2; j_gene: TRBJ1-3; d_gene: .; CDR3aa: ASSLRTLWGVSGNTIY
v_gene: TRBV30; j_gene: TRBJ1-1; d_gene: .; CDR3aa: AWRGGRGAVEAF
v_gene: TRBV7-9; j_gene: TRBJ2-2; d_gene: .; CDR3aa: ASSFDSGVELF
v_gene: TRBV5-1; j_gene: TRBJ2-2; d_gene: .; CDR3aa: ASSFRPAQIGAGELF
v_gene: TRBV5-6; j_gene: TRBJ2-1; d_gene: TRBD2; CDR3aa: ASSSGLVDEQF
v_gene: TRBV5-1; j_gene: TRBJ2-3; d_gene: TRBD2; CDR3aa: ASSWGGRGTDTQY
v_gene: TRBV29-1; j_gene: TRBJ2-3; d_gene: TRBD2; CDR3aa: SGLISSGGLPQY
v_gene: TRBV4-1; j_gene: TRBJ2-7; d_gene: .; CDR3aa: ASSRGHGPYEQY
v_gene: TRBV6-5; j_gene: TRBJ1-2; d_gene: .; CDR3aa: ASSTGFDYNYGYT
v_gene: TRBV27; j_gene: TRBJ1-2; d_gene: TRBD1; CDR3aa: ASSLLGQVYSGGYT
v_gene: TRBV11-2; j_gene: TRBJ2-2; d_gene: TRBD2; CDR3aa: ASSSPSGGNTGELF
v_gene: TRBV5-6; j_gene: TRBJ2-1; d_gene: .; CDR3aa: ASRLGVSEQF
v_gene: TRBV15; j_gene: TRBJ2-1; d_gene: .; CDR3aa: ATSRDLGEEQF
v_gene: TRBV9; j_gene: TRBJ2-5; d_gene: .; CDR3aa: ASSVAVVSGETQY